The next 23 T cell receptor beta chains were all read from a single sample in a study of blood T cell repertoires in COVID-19. Sequencing was performed with immunoSEQ multiplex PCR; in TCRdb, only in-frame clones are kept and a portion is missing. The sample shows roughly 150,000 clones, around 90% of them seen only once. Sequencing was performed on peripheral blood. Every receptor here comes from a human donor in a cohort sampled during active COVID-19.

The CDR3 reads CAISEGWAANYGYTF. The CDR3 nucleotides read TGTGCCATCAGTGAGGGGTGGGCAGCTAACTATGGCTACACCTTC. The rearrangement links TRBV10-3 to TRBJ1-2; no definite D call. This CDR3 has 15 amino acids. The germline V gene encodes CDR1 ENHRY and CDR2 SYGVKD. Trimming cost V 2 bases and J 0 bases, with 10 bases left between them.

The J gene is TRBJ2-5, the V gene TRBV11-3; 8 bases align to TRBD2. Germline-derived CDR1 and CDR2 are SGHNT and YENEEA. The CDR3 consists of 17 residues. J lost 7 bases, V lost 0 bases, and 13 bases had no gene match. The CDR3 protein is CASSLDRSLAGMGTQYF. The DNA of the CDR3 is TGTGCCAGCAGCTTAGATAGATCATTAGCGGGGATGGGGACCCAGTACTTC.

The sample holds many counts of this clone. V gene TRBV9 combines with J gene TRBJ1-2; TRBD1 is a possible D gene (5 bases). Between the trimmed V and J ends, which lost 3 bases and 4 bases, there was a span of 13 bases. The germline CDR1 and CDR2 sequences are SGDLS and YYNGEE. There are 14 residues in the CDR3. CDR3 sequence: CASSDASTAYGYTF. Written as DNA, the CDR3 is TGTGCCAGCAGCGACGCGTCGACAGCCTATGGCTACACCTTC.

This chain connects TRBV3-1 (or the pseudogene TRBV3-2) to TRBJ2-3; TRBD2 aligns across 11 bases. Germline loops: CDR1 LGHDT, CDR2 YNNKEL (reference sequence). The ends lost 2 bases at V and 1 base at J; junction bases unmatched: 2. There are 16 residues in the CDR3. The DNA for the CDR3 is TGTGCCAGCAGCCAACCACTAGCGGGGGGCACAGATACGCAGTATTTT. As protein: CASSQPLAGGTDTQYF.

This clone was seen a single time. The CDR3 nucleotides are TGTGCCAGCTCACCACCGGTGGACAGCTTTAGCTATGGCTACACCTTC. The encoded protein is CASSPPVDSFSYGYTF. The chain carries TRBV18 and TRBJ1-2, with D possibly TRBD1 on 6 matching bases. Germline CDR1 is KGHSH and CDR2 is LQKENI. The V end was cut by 0 bases, the J end by 4 bases, with 15 bases between. CDR3 size: 16 residues. Based on the CDR3 plus reference TRBV18 and TRBJ1-2, the full variable domain is NAGVMQNPRHLVRRRGQEARLRCSPMKGHSHVYWYRQLPEEGLKFMVYLQKENIIDESGMPKERFSAEFPKEGPSILRIQQVVRGDSAAYFCASSPPVDSFSYGYTFGSGTRLTVV.

This clone was counted between two and nine times. The chain employs TRBV5-1 and TRBJ1-2; D is unclear. The V end was cut by 4 bases, the J end by 6 bases, with 19 bases between. Germline lookup yields CDR1 SGHRS and CDR2 YFSETQ. The CDR3 covers 15 residues. The CDR3 DNA is TGCGCCAGCAGCCCACAACAGATTCTCTTGAATGGCTACACCTTC. It is translated as CASSPQQILLNGYTF.

The chain links TRBV19 to TRBJ1-5, with TRBD1 as a possible D gene (6 bases). V was shortened by 7 bases and J by 7 bases, with 11 bases between the two germline ends. Germline-derived CDR1 and CDR2 are LNHDA and SQIVND (reference sequence). This CDR3 comprises 12 residues. DNA of the CDR3: TGTGCCAGTACTACAGGGAGACAGCCCCAGCATTTT. Translating it yields CASTTGRQPQHF. The whole variable domain, remainder taken from reference TRBV19 and TRBJ1-5, is DGGITQSPKYLFRKEGQNVTLSCEQNLNHDAMYWYRQDPGQGLRLIYYSQIVNDFQKGDIAEGYSVSREKKESFPLTVTSAQKNPTAFYLCASTTGRQPQHFGDGTRLSIL.

The chain links TRBV27 to TRBJ1-2; 10 nucleotides agree with TRBD1. Trimming cost V 6 bases and J 8 bases; bases outside gene matches: 6. Germline lookup yields CDR1 MNHEY and CDR2 SMNVEV (reference sequence). The CDR3 length is 13 residues. The CDR3 DNA reads TGTGCCAGCAGCATAGGGACAGGGGTGGGCTACACCTTC. Protein sequence: CASSIGTGVGYTF.

This clone was found a few times. The CDR3 loop is CASSFRGYEQYF. In DNA form, the CDR3 reads TGTGCCAGCAGTTTCAGGGGTTACGAGCAGTACTTC. V is TRBV27 and J is TRBJ2-7, with D possibly TRBD1 on 6 matching bases. The germline gives CDR1 MNHEY, CDR2 SMNVEV (reference sequence). V was shortened by 3 bases and J by 4 bases, with 7 bases between the two germline ends. The CDR3 has 12 residues.

The chain combines TRBV27 with TRBJ2-5; 7 bases map to TRBD1. Germline loops: CDR1 MNHEY, CDR2 SMNVEV (reference sequence). The CDR3 contains 14 residues. V lost 6 bases, J lost 4 bases, and 8 bases stayed unmatched. The chain's CDR3 is CASSRTGVIETQYF. CDR3 bases: TGTGCCAGCAGCCGAACAGGGGTTATAGAGACCCAGTACTTC.

This clone was observed a handful of times. V is TRBV30 and J is TRBJ2-5; D is ambiguous. The CDR3 extends over 13 amino acids. Germline CDR1 reads GTSNPN; CDR2 reads SVGIG (reference sequence). Trimming pared 0 bases from V and 3 bases from J, leaving 8 bases between. The CDR3 spells CAWSVLVKETQYF. CDR3 DNA: TGTGCCTGGAGTGTACTGGTAAAAGAGACCCAGTACTTC.

This clone appeared a single time. The chain couples TRBV4-1 to TRBJ2-7, with 8 bases that match TRBD1. V lost 0 bases and J lost 0; bases outside the gene matches: 10. Per germline, CDR1 MGHRA and CDR2 YSYEKL. The CDR3 covers 18 residues. The DNA of the CDR3 is TGCGCCAGCAGCCAAGACTTCCTAAATACAGGGGGCTCCTACGAGCAGTACTTC. This translates into CASSQDFLNTGGSYEQYF.

The V gene is TRBV30, the J gene TRBJ2-1; possible D gene TRBD2, 5 bases. This CDR3 is built from 18 residues. The ends were cut back, 4 bases at V and 0 bases at J, with 22 bases in the middle. CDR1 and CDR2 from the germline V gene are GTSNPN and SVGIG (reference sequence). CDR3 nucleotide sequence: TGTGCCTGGAACCTACCGTTTGGACTCCTAGGCTCCTACAATGAGCAGTTCTTC. Translated, it gives CAWNLPFGLLGSYNEQFF.

With regard to this clone: A much larger clone differs by one base, so this may be a read error. This sample includes further DNA sequences coding for the same CDR3. The chain combines TRBV30 with TRBJ1-1; D remains unclear. This CDR3 is built from 13 residues. Looked up from germline, CDR1 is GTSNPN and CDR2 is SVGIG (reference sequence). Between the trimmed V and J ends, which lost 0 bases and 1 base, there was a span of 6 bases. The CDR3, as DNA: TGTGCCTGGAGTGTACTAGGGAACACTGAAGCTTTCTTT. Translation: CAWSVLGNTEAFF.

V and J are TRBV11-3 and TRBJ1-2, with no clear D. Germline CDR1 reads SGHNT; CDR2 reads YENEEA. Trimming removed 4 bases from V and 8 bases from J, with 14 bases in between. The CDR3 has 13 residues. The CDR3 bases are TGTGCCAGCAGCTCGCCTAGAGTAAGAGGCTACACCTTC. The encoded protein is CASSSPRVRGYTF.

This chain connects TRBV7-2 to TRBJ2-5; 10 bases are shared with TRBD1. Trimming took 1 base from V and 5 from J; bases not matched to a gene: 7. CDR1 SGHTA and CDR2 FQGNSA come from the germline V gene. The CDR3 sequence is 16 residues long. The CDR3 region has the DNA TGTGCCAGCAGCTTAGGTGTGACAGGGGGCCTGGAGACCCAGTACTTC. Protein: CASSLGVTGGLETQYF.

This clone was detected many times. Other DNA sequences in the sample encode the same CDR3. This chain joins TRBV11-2 and TRBJ2-7; TRBD2 is a possible D gene (5 bases). Germline CDR1 reads SGHAT; CDR2 reads FQNNGV. This CDR3 contains 13 residues. With 0 bases removed from V and 3 bases from J, the gap between germline ends came to 6 bases. CDR3 amino acids: CASSLDRDYEQYF. The DNA for the CDR3 is TGTGCCAGCAGCTTAGATCGGGACTACGAGCAGTACTTC.

This chain links TRBV21-1 with TRBJ1-5. TRBV21-1 is shown as a pseudogene. This CDR3 region has 17 residues. CDR3 coding DNA: TGTGCCAGCAGCAAATCGCCGGGGGGCTTTTTCTATCAGCCCCAGCATTTT. It translates to CASSKSPGGFFYQPQHF.

This chain uses TRBV13 with TRBJ2-7; 13 bases map to TRBD2. The germline gives CDR1 PRHDT, CDR2 FYEKMQ (reference sequence). This CDR3 is 16 amino acids long. With 5 bases clipped from V and 4 bases from J, the junction kept 8 bases outside the gene matches. The CDR3 loop reads CASSLGLAGVRYEQYF. The CDR3, as DNA: TGTGCCAGCAGCCTTGGACTAGCGGGAGTACGGTACGAGCAGTACTTC.

This clone came up a few times. The chain is built from TRBV2 and TRBJ1-5; TRBD1 matches at 7 bases. CDR3 size: 16 residues. Germline V CDR1 and CDR2: SNHLY, FYNNEI. Germline trimming cut 7 bases from V and 0 bases from J; bases unmatched to any gene: 9. The CDR3 bases are TGTGCCAGCAATGACAGGGTCTTGGATAGCAATCAGCCCCAGCATTTT. Protein sequence: CASNDRVLDSNQPQHF.

This clone appeared a single time. The CDR3 sequence: CASSSTSGGKPGAYNEQFF. As DNA, the CDR3 is TGTGCCAGCAGTTCGACTAGCGGGGGAAAGCCGGGGGCCTACAATGAGCAGTTCTTC. The genes are TRBV6-2 or TRBV6-3 and TRBJ2-1; 12 bases line up with TRBD2. Unmatched junction bases numbered 12, after V lost 4 bases and J lost 2 bases. Germline V lookup: CDR1 MNHEY, CDR2 SVGEGT. CDR3 length: 19 residues.

The chain couples TRBV29-1 to TRBJ1-5, with TRBD1 as a possible D gene (6 bases). CDR3 length: 14 residues. The V end lost 4 bases, the J end lost 2 bases, and 12 bases lay between the germline ends. Germline CDR1 and CDR2: SQVTM and ANQGSEA. The CDR3 nucleotides read TGCAGCGTTGTGCAGGGGCTGGGCAATCAGCCCCAGCATTTT. It yields the protein CSVVQGLGNQPQHF.

The chain employs TRBV9 and TRBJ1-2; D unresolved. Trimming removed 3 bases at V and 5 bases at J, with 17 bases between. This CDR3 has 15 residues. From germline, CDR1 is SGDLS and CDR2 YYNGEE. CDR3 bases: TGTGCCAGCAGCGAGCGGCAGGCGGAAGGGTATGGCTACACCTTC. This translates into CASSERQAEGYGYTF.